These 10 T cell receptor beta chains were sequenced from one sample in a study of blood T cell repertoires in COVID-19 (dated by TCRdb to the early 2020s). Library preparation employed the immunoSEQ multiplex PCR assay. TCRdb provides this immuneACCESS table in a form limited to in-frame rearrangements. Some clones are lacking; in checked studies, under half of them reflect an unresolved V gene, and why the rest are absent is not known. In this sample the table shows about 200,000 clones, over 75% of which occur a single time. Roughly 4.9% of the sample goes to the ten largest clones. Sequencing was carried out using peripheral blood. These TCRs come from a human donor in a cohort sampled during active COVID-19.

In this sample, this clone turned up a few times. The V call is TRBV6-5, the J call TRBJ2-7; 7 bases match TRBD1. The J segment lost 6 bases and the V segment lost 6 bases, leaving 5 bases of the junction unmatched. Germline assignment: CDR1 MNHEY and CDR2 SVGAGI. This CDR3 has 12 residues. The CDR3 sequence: CASRLQGSEQYF. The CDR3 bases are TGTGCCAGCAGGTTACAGGGGAGCGAGCAGTACTTC.

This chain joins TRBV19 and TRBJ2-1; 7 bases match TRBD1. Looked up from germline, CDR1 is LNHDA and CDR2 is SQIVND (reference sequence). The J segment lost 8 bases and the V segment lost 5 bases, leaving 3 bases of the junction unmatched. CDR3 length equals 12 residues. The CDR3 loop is CASSRQGDEQFF. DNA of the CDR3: TGTGCCAGTAGTCGACAGGGTGATGAGCAGTTCTTC.

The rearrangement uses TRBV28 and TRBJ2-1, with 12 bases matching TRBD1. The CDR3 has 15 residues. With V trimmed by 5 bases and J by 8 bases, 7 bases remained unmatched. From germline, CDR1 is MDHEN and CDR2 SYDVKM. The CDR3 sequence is CASSRPGQGADEQFF. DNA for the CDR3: TGTGCCAGCAGTCGTCCGGGACAGGGGGCCGATGAGCAGTTCTTC.

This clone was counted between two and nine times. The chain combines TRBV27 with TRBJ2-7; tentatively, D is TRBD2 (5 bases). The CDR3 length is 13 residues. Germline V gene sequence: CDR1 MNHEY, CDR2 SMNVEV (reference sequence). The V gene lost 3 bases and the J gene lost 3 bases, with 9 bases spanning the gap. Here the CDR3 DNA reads TGTGCCAGCAGTTTCGGGGTGATCTACGAGCAGTACTTC. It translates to CASSFGVIYEQYF.

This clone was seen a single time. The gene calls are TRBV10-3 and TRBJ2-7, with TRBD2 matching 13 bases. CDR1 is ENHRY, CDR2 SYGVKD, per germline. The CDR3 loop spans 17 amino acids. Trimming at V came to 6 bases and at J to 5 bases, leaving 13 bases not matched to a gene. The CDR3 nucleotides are TGTGCCATCAGCCCTGGACTAGCGGGAGATCGGCCCCACGAGCAGTACTTC. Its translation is CAISPGLAGDRPHEQYF.

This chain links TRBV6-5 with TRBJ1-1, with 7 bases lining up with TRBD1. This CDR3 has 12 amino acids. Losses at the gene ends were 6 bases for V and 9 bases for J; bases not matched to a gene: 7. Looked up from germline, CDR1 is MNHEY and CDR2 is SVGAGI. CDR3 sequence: CASRTGQEKAFF. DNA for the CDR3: TGTGCCAGCAGGACCGGACAGGAGAAAGCTTTCTTT.

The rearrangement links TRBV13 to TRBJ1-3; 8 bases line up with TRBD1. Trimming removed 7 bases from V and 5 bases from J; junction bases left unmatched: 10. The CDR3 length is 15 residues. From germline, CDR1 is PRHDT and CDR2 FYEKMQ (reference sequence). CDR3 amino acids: CASIASGGARNTIYF. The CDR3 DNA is TGTGCCAGCATCGCCTCAGGGGGCGCGAGAAACACCATATATTTT.

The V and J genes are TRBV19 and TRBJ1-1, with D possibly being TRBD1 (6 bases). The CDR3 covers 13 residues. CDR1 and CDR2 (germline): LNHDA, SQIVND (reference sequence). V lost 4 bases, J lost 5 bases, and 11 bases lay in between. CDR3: CASSKQGLTEAFF. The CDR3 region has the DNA TGTGCCAGTAGTAAACAGGGTCTTACTGAAGCTTTCTTT.

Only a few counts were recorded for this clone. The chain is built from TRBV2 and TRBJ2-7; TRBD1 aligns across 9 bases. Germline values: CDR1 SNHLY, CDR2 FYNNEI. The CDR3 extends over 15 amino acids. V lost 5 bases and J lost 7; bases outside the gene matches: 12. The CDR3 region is CASSLPGTGLWEQYF. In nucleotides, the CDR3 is TGTGCCAGCAGTCTGCCCGGGACAGGGCTTTGGGAGCAGTACTTC.

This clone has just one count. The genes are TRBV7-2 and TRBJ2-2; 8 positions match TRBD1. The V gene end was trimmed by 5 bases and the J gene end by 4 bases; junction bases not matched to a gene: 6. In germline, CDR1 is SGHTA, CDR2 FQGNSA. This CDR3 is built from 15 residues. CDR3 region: CASSQTTGGTGELFF. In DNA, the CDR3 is TGTGCCAGCAGCCAGACCACAGGGGGCACCGGGGAGCTGTTTTTT.